Shown below are 20 T cell receptor beta chains from a single sample sequenced in a study of CD8 T cells in Susac syndrome. The authors reverse transcribed about 0.5 to 1 ug RNA with random hexamers. TCRdb reprocessed the immunoSEQ multiplex PCR reads via MiXCR and lists one record per CDR3 protein. The sample lists around 140,000 distinct CDR3 sequences; roughly 80% were seen once. The sequencing sample was made of CD8+ T cells from PBMCs. These receptors originate from a human donor with multiple sclerosis.

The V call is TRBV7-9, the J call TRBJ2-5; D unresolved. CDR1 is SEHNR, CDR2 FQNEAQ, per germline (reference sequence). With 3 bases removed from V and 3 bases from J, the gap between germline ends came to 8 bases. The CDR3 runs 13 residues. In DNA, the CDR3 is TGTGCCAGCAGCTTTCATCCGGAAGAGACCCAGTACTTC. Protein product: CASSFHPEETQYF.

V usage is TRBV19 and J usage is TRBJ2-1; D call uncertain. Trimming removed 5 bases at V and 4 bases at J, with 18 bases between. This CDR3 is built from 16 residues. The germline CDR1 and CDR2 sequences are LNHDA and SQIVND (reference sequence). This CDR3 is CASSPPVAWHYNEQFF. The CDR3 DNA follows: TGTGCCAGTAGTCCCCCGGTGGCTTGGCATTACAATGAGCAGTTCTTC.

The gene calls are TRBV7-9 and TRBJ2-2; no clear D gene. V was pared by 2 bases and J by 0 bases, with 13 bases between. The CDR3 contains 17 residues. From germline, CDR1 is SEHNR and CDR2 FQNEAQ (reference sequence). CDR3 sequence: CASSLSLRRPNTGELFF. In nucleotides, the CDR3 is TGTGCCAGCAGCTTATCGTTGAGGCGTCCGAACACCGGGGAGCTGTTTTTT.

V and J are TRBV27 and TRBJ2-1; 8 nucleotides line up with TRBD2. Trimming cost V 6 bases and J 5 bases; bases outside gene matches: 6. The length of the CDR3 is 14 residues. Germline CDR1 reads MNHEY; CDR2 reads SMNVEV (reference sequence). The chain's CDR3 is CASRHGGVNNEQFF. The CDR3 region has the DNA TGTGCCAGCAGACACGGGGGGGTAAACAATGAGCAGTTCTTC.

V is TRBV30 and J is TRBJ2-1; no clear D gene. CDR1 is GTSNPN and CDR2 is SVGIG in the germline V gene (reference sequence). This CDR3 comprises 12 residues. V lost 2 bases and J 16 bases, leaving 18 bases between the germline ends. Written as DNA, the CDR3 is TGTGCCTGGAGTCTCGCGAAGGGTAGAATTTTCTTC. Amino acid sequence: CAWSLAKGRIFF.

CDR3: CASSIFQKLYGYTF. The DNA for the CDR3 is TGTGCCAGTAGTATTTTTCAAAAGCTCTATGGCTACACCTTC. The chain has TRBV19 and TRBJ1-2; no clear D. Germline-derived CDR1 and CDR2 are LNHDA and SQIVND (reference sequence). V was clipped by 3 bases and J by 4 bases, with 12 bases between them. This CDR3 spans 14 amino acids.

The table lists this clonotype with a few counts. The chain is built from TRBV6-2 or TRBV6-3 and TRBJ2-7; D is possibly TRBD1 (6 bases). Germline V gene data show CDR1 as MNHEY and CDR2 as SVGEGT. The CDR3 loop spans 13 amino acids. V dropped 2 bases and J dropped 6 bases, with 11 bases sitting between them. This CDR3 reads CASSYTGSSEQYV. The CDR3 DNA is TGTGCCAGCAGTTACACAGGGTCTAGCGAGCAGTACGTC.

The chain combines TRBV6-2 or TRBV6-3 with TRBJ2-1, with TRBD2 matching 10 bases. CDR1 is MNHEY, CDR2 SVGEGT, per germline. Trimming at V came to 4 bases and at J to 4 bases, leaving 10 bases not matched to a gene. CDR3 length: 17 amino acids. The DNA for the CDR3 is TGTGCCAGCAGTTGGACTGGGACTAGCGTAGGTTACAATGAGCAGTTCTTC. The encoded protein is CASSWTGTSVGYNEQFF.

The chain joins TRBV12-3 or TRBV12-4 to TRBJ2-1; D is ambiguous. The V end lost 3 bases, the J end lost 4 bases, and 19 bases lay between the germline ends. The length of the CDR3 is 17 residues. CDR3 bases: TGTGCCAGCAGTTTTAGGGTGACGGCCCCTCGATACAATGAGCAGTTCTTC. This sequence encodes CASSFRVTAPRYNEQFF.

This sequence joins TRBV9 and TRBJ2-3; 9 bases fit TRBD2. The V gene end was trimmed by 0 bases and the J gene end by 2 bases; junction bases not matched to a gene: 7. The CDR3 length is 17 residues. Germline V gene data show CDR1 as SGDLS and CDR2 as YYNGEE. CDR3: CASSVDPSGAVTDTQYF. The CDR3 DNA follows: TGTGCCAGCAGCGTAGATCCTAGCGGGGCTGTCACAGATACGCAGTATTTT.

This clonotype was observed a single time. CDR3 protein: CASSLVTFDTGELFF. The CDR3 DNA is TGTGCCAGCAGCTTGGTGACATTCGACACCGGGGAGCTGTTTTTT. This sequence joins TRBV5-4 and TRBJ2-2; D remains ambiguous. Trimming left V 0 bases short and J 3 bases short, with 9 bases between. Germline V gene lookup returns CDR1 SGHNT and CDR2 YYREEE (reference sequence). CDR3 length: 15 residues.

V gene TRBV7-2 combines with J gene TRBJ2-1; no clear D. The germline V gene encodes CDR1 SGHTA and CDR2 FQGNSA. The V end lost 3 bases, the J end lost 8 bases, and 11 bases lay between the germline ends. This CDR3 spans 13 amino acids. DNA for the CDR3: TGTGCCAGCAGCTTGTTATCTTTTTATGAGCAGTTCTTC. Its translation: CASSLLSFYEQFF.

This chain connects TRBV29-1 to TRBJ1-2; the match to TRBD1 covers 10 bases. This CDR3 is 15 amino acids long. The V segment lost 6 bases and the J segment 3 bases; nucleotides outside the gene matches: 10. CDR1 SQVTM and CDR2 ANQGSEA come from the germline V gene. In nucleotides, the CDR3 is TGCAGCGTGAGGGCGGGGACAGGGGTCGACTATGGCTACACCTTC. This translates into CSVRAGTGVDYGYTF.

This clonotype was counted a single time. The chain is built from TRBV12-3 or TRBV12-4 and TRBJ1-1; possibly TRBD1 for D (5 bases). The CDR3 length is 12 residues. V was pared by 1 base and J by 6 bases, with 6 bases between. CDR3 region: CASSLVRAEAFF. The CDR3 DNA reads as TGTGCCAGCAGTTTAGTCAGGGCTGAAGCTTTCTTT.

The genes are TRBV11-2 and TRBJ2-1; D unresolved. V shed 4 bases and J shed 3 bases, with 10 bases lying between them. Germline V lookup: CDR1 SGHAT, CDR2 FQNNGV. This CDR3 has 14 amino acids. The CDR3 sequence is CASSSGSIYNEQFF. DNA of the CDR3: TGTGCCAGCAGCTCAGGCAGCATCTACAATGAGCAGTTCTTC.

V usage is TRBV5-1 and J usage is TRBJ2-7; D uncertain. Germline V CDR1 and CDR2: SGHRS, YFSETQ. Trimming left V 0 bases short and J 2 bases short, with 9 bases between. The CDR3 length is 14 residues. CDR3 in DNA: TGCGCCAGCAGCTTGGATGGGGTCCCCTACGAGCAGTACTTC. It specifies CASSLDGVPYEQYF.

The chain couples TRBV7-9 to TRBJ1-1; tentatively, D is TRBD1 (5 bases). Per germline, CDR1 SEHNR and CDR2 FQNEAQ (reference sequence). The CDR3 spans 16 residues. Trimming shortened V by 5 bases and J by 1 base, and 17 bases separated the two germline ends. In DNA, the CDR3 is TGTGCCAGCAGCCCCCCGGGGGAAAGAGGGAACACTGAAGCTTTCTTT. Its translation: CASSPPGERGNTEAFF.

The rearrangement uses TRBV7-6 and TRBJ2-7; D is possibly TRBD2 (7 bases). This CDR3 spans 17 amino acids. CDR1 is SGHVS, CDR2 FNYEAQ, per germline. CDR3 bases: TGTGCTAGCAGCCCCCAGATTGCAGCGGGACAACTCTACGAGCAGTACGTC. It specifies CASSPQIAAGQLYEQYV.

The V and J genes are TRBV29-1 and TRBJ1-2; 11 nucleotides agree with TRBD1. The CDR3 consists of 13 residues. From germline, CDR1 is SQVTM and CDR2 ANQGSEA. Germline trimming cut 5 bases from V and 8 bases from J; bases unmatched to any gene: 7. The CDR3 protein is CSVRGQGAEGYTF. The DNA of the CDR3 is TGCAGCGTTAGAGGACAGGGGGCAGAGGGCTACACCTTC.

The rearrangement links TRBV28 to TRBJ1-5, with D uncertain. Deletions cut 3 bases from V and 4 bases from J, with 7 bases between. CDR1 is MDHEN and CDR2 is SYDVKM in the germline V gene. The CDR3 runs to 13 residues. The CDR3 region is CASSFAQNQPQHF. CDR3 in DNA: TGTGCCAGCAGTTTTGCCCAAAATCAGCCCCAGCATTTT.